These 28 T cell receptor beta chains were all obtained from the same sample, sequenced in a study of OX40 agonist ivuxolimab in advanced cancers. Only in-frame clones appear in the TCRdb table, and some are missing; sequencing was by immunoSEQ multiplex PCR. Seen here are some 69,000 clones, around 88% observed once, and the top ten hold around 2.7%. Here the sequenced sample was CD4+ or CD8+ T cells sorted from blood, taken in a trial of the OX40 agonist ivuxolimab. The receptors here all came from an adult with an advanced solid tumor such as melanoma, head and neck, liver or kidney cancer.

This rearrangement joins TRBV7-3 to TRBJ2-7, with D possibly being TRBD2 (6 bases). CDR3 length equals 14 residues. Trimming cost V 2 bases and J 3 bases, with 11 bases left between them. Germline CDR1 and CDR2: SGHTA and FQGTGA. This CDR3 reads CASSLGGTGYEQYF. The CDR3 DNA follows: TGTGCCAGCAGCTTAGGAGGGACGGGCTACGAGCAGTACTTC.

This clone was seen once. This sequence joins TRBV2 and TRBJ1-2; D gene unclear. V was pared by 8 bases and J by 7 bases, with 20 bases between. The CDR3 sequence is 14 residues long. The germline CDR1 and CDR2 sequences are SNHLY and FYNNEI. The CDR3 DNA sequence: TGTGCCAGCGGCCCTGGAACCCTTCGGAGTGGCTACACCTTC. It codes for CASGPGTLRSGYTF.

The V call is TRBV7-2, the J call TRBJ2-1, with 8 bases that match TRBD2. The length of the CDR3 is 14 residues. Germline loops: CDR1 SGHTA, CDR2 FQGNSA. Trimming cost V 6 bases and J 10 bases; bases outside gene matches: 11. The CDR3 DNA follows: TGTGCCAGCAGGAGGGGGAGCGGGAGCGGAGAGCAGTTCTTC. Translating it yields CASRRGSGSGEQFF.

This clone was recorded once. The genes are TRBV18 and TRBJ2-7, with D tentatively TRBD1 or TRBD2 (5 bases each). The CDR3 is made up of 17 amino acids. The ends were cut back, 6 bases at V and 1 base at J, with 22 bases in the middle. Looked up from germline, CDR1 is KGHSH and CDR2 is LQKENI. CDR3 residues: CASSPFAGAQISYEQYF. In DNA form, the CDR3 reads TGTGCCAGCTCGCCATTCGCCGGGGCTCAAATTTCCTACGAGCAGTACTTC. Drawing the rest from reference TRBV18 and TRBJ2-7, the complete variable domain is NAGVMQNPRHLVRRRGQEARLRCSPMKGHSHVYWYRQLPEEGLKFMVYLQKENIIDESGMPKERFSAEFPKEGPSILRIQQVVRGDSAAYFCASSPFAGAQISYEQYFGPGTRLTVT.

The chain uses TRBV10-3 and TRBJ2-3, with D perhaps TRBD1 (5 bases). The CDR3 contains 15 residues. V dropped 1 base and J dropped 1 base, with 9 bases sitting between them. Germline CDR1 ENHRY, CDR2 SYGVKD. The CDR3 nucleotides are TGTGCCATCAGTGAGTGGGGCGACGGCACAGATACGCAGTATTTT. Amino acid sequence: CAISEWGDGTDTQYF.

The count of this clone is one. Here the CDR3 reads CASSGTGVSSYNEQFF. In DNA form, the CDR3 reads TGTGCCAGCAGCGGGACTGGGGTTAGCTCCTACAATGAGCAGTTCTTC. The rearrangement uses TRBV5-8 and TRBJ2-1; D might be TRBD2 (6 bases). Germline CDR1 SGHTS, CDR2 YDEGEE. This CDR3 is 16 amino acids long. The V end was cut by 4 bases, the J end by 0 bases, with 14 bases between.

The rearrangement links TRBV19 to TRBJ2-5; the match to TRBD2 covers 12 bases. After removal of 7 bases from V and 4 bases from J, the junction contained 7 bases not matched to a gene. The CDR3 runs 15 residues. Per the germline V gene, CDR1 is LNHDA and CDR2 is SQIVND (reference sequence). The CDR3 DNA reads TGTGCCAGTACGCTAGCGGGAGGGCTTCGAGAGACCCAGTACTTC. This sequence encodes CASTLAGGLRETQYF.

The chain employs TRBV5-1 and TRBJ1-1; D call uncertain. CDR3 length: 13 amino acids. The germline gives CDR1 SGHRS, CDR2 YFSETQ. The V and J ends lost 0 bases and 0 bases respectively, with 3 bases between them. In nucleotides, the CDR3 is TGCGCCAGCAGCTTGGACCTGAACACTGAAGCTTTCTTT. It yields the protein CASSLDLNTEAFF. The variable domain in full, completed from reference TRBV5-1 and TRBJ1-1, reads KAGVTQTPRYLIKTRGQQVTLSCSPISGHRSVSWYQQTPGQGLQFLFEYFSETQRNKGNFPGRFSGRQFSNSRSEMNVSTLELGDSALYLCASSLDLNTEAFFGQGTRLTVV.

This chain joins TRBV30 and TRBJ2-5, with 7 bases fitting TRBD1. The CDR3 is 14 residues long. Losses at the gene ends were 2 bases for V and 2 bases for J; bases not matched to a gene: 5. Germline loops: CDR1 GTSNPN, CDR2 SVGIG (reference sequence). This chain's CDR3 is CAWSSGTVQETQYF. CDR3 bases: TGTGCCTGGAGTTCCGGGACAGTTCAAGAGACCCAGTACTTC.

The CDR3 DNA reads TGCGCCAGCACCTACGGACAGGCTCTAGGGCGGGGGATCCCTGAGCAGTTCTTC. This translates into CASTYGQALGRGIPEQFF. The chain is built from TRBV5-1 and TRBJ2-1; D might be TRBD1 or TRBD2, each matching 7 bases. The CDR3 runs 18 residues. Germline CDR1 is SGHRS and CDR2 is YFSETQ. Trimming cost V 6 bases and J 9 bases, with 31 bases left between them.

The rearrangement joins TRBV7-6 to TRBJ2-1; weak D call: TRBD2 (6 bases). Trimming cost V 2 bases and J 6 bases, with 14 bases left between them. Germline CDR1 reads SGHVS; CDR2 reads FNYEAQ. The CDR3 consists of 15 residues. The CDR3 DNA reads as TGTGCCAGCAGCTTACGGCGGGGCCCCCTCAATGAGCAGTTCTTC. Protein sequence: CASSLRRGPLNEQFF.

The V gene is TRBV7-8, the J gene TRBJ1-5; 10 bases are shared with TRBD1. The trim removed 5 bases at V and 6 bases at J, leaving 4 bases unmatched. The CDR3 has 14 amino acids. Per germline, CDR1 SGHVS and CDR2 FQNEAQ. The CDR3 reads CASSHGQGGQPQHF. The CDR3 DNA reads as TGTGCCAGCAGCCATGGACAGGGGGGTCAGCCCCAGCATTTT. Drawing the rest from reference TRBV7-8 and TRBJ1-5, the complete variable domain is GAGVSQSPRYKVAKRGQDVALRCDPISGHVSLFWYQQALGQGPEFLTYFQNEAQLDKSGLPSDRFFAERPEGSVSTLKIQRTQQEDSAVYLCASSHGQGGQPQHFGDGTRLSIL.

The chain joins TRBV9 to TRBJ1-2, with a weak D call TRBD1 (5 bases). V was pared by 4 bases and J by 7 bases, with 14 bases between. In germline, CDR1 is SGDLS, CDR2 YYNGEE. CDR3 size: 13 residues. CDR3 DNA: TGTGCCAGCAGCCGACCAGGGTCGGGTGGCTACACCTTC. Residues: CASSRPGSGGYTF. The full variable domain, rest sourced from reference TRBV9 and TRBJ1-2, is DSGVTQTPKHLITATGQRVTLRCSPRSGDLSVYWYQQSLDQGLQFLIQYYNGEERAKGNILERFSAQQFPDLHSELNLSSLELGDSALYFCASSRPGSGGYTFGSGTRLTVV.

The V call is TRBV2, the J call TRBJ2-7; 8 nucleotides line up with TRBD2. The trim removed 5 bases at V and 7 bases at J, leaving 10 bases unmatched. This CDR3 is built from 14 residues. Germline V lookup: CDR1 SNHLY, CDR2 FYNNEI. Written as DNA, the CDR3 is TGTGCCAGCAGTCCCCCGGGGGGGGCGCGGGAGCAGTACTTC. Amino acids: CASSPPGGAREQYF.

The rearrangement uses TRBV6-4 and TRBJ1-6; 9 bases are a match to TRBD1. CDR1 is MRHNA, CDR2 SNTAGT, per germline. This CDR3 spans 16 amino acids. The V and J ends lost 6 bases and 8 bases, in that order; junction bases with no gene match: 11. In DNA form, the CDR3 reads TGTGCCAGCAGGCGGGAACCGGGACAGGGCGATTCACCCCTCCACTTT. Its translation: CASRREPGQGDSPLHF.

The rearrangement links TRBV28 to TRBJ1-3, with a possible D match to TRBD1 (5 bases). Per germline, CDR1 MDHEN and CDR2 SYDVKM. V was cut by 3 bases and J by 7 bases, with 7 bases left in between. The CDR3 is 12 residues long. The CDR3 spells CASSFRGNTIYF. In DNA form, the CDR3 reads TGTGCCAGCAGTTTTCGGGGCAACACCATATATTTT.

The J gene is TRBJ2-7, the V gene TRBV10-3; D unresolved. The CDR3 runs to 12 residues. Trimming took off 6 bases at V and 1 base at J, with 7 bases between the two ends. Germline CDR1 and CDR2: ENHRY and SYGVKD. Here the CDR3 DNA reads TGTGCCATCAGGACGGTGTCCTACGAGCAGTACTTC. It specifies CAIRTVSYEQYF.

This chain uses TRBV7-8 with TRBJ1-5; 7 bases fit TRBD1. Per germline, CDR1 SGHVS and CDR2 FQNEAQ. This CDR3 spans 17 amino acids. Trimming cost V 5 bases and J 0 bases; bases outside gene matches: 10. CDR3 residues: CASSATGVGYSNQPQHF. The CDR3 DNA sequence: TGTGCCAGCAGCGCCACAGGGGTGGGATATAGCAATCAGCCCCAGCATTTT.

The rearrangement joins TRBV6-1 to TRBJ2-7; D possibly corresponds to TRBD2 (6 bases). CDR1 is MNHNS, CDR2 SASEGT, per germline. This CDR3 comprises 15 residues. Between the trimmed V and J ends, which lost 2 bases and 0 bases, there was a span of 11 bases. For the CDR3, the DNA is TGTGCCAGCAGTGAACTCGGGGGAGGCTCCTACGAGCAGTACTTC. Residues: CASSELGGGSYEQYF.

Concerning this clone itself: One end of the junction does not line up with germline, which may come from a read error. The chain uses TRBV4-1 and TRBJ1-4; D not certain. CDR3 length equals 17 residues. CDR1 MGHRA and CDR2 YSYEKL come from the germline V gene. For the CDR3, the DNA is TGCGCCAGCAGCCAAGAACCGAGAACAAAGGCTAAGGAAAAACTGTTTTTT. Translating it yields CASSQEPRTKAKEKLFF.

This chain joins TRBV5-1 and TRBJ2-5; D perhaps matches TRBD2 (6 bases). CDR1 SGHRS and CDR2 YFSETQ come from the germline V gene. The V gene lost 1 base and the J gene lost 0 bases, with 13 bases spanning the gap. The CDR3 sequence is 16 residues long. This CDR3 reads CASSLTSRGYQETQYF. The CDR3 DNA sequence: TGCGCCAGCAGCTTGACCAGTCGGGGGTACCAAGAGACCCAGTACTTC.

The chain joins TRBV28 to TRBJ1-1; D is possibly TRBD1 (6 bases). Germline V gene sequence: CDR1 MDHEN, CDR2 SYDVKM. CDR3 size: 14 residues. Trimming stripped 2 bases from V and 1 base from J, with 8 bases between. The DNA for the CDR3 is TGTGCCAGCAGTTTAAGGACAGCGAACACTGAAGCTTTCTTT. Its translation: CASSLRTANTEAFF.

The chain links TRBV11-2 to TRBJ2-7, with no clear D. CDR3 size: 13 residues. Germline loops: CDR1 SGHAT, CDR2 FQNNGV. Trimming took 5 bases from V and 0 from J, leaving 8 bases between them. CDR3 in amino acids: CASSPRFSYEQYF. As DNA, the CDR3 is TGTGCCAGCAGCCCGAGATTCTCCTACGAGCAGTACTTC.

The chain is built from TRBV6-5 and TRBJ2-4, with D possibly being TRBD2 (5 bases). Germline lookup yields CDR1 MNHEY and CDR2 SVGAGI. V lost 7 bases, J lost 4 bases, and 14 bases lay in between. The CDR3 consists of 14 residues. CDR3 loop: CASTPGEPKNIQYF. CDR3 nucleotides: TGTGCCAGCACCCCCGGGGAGCCAAAAAACATTCAGTACTTC.

The J gene is TRBJ2-7, the V gene TRBV2; the D is unclear. From germline, CDR1 is SNHLY and CDR2 FYNNEI. V dropped 2 bases and J dropped 4 bases, with 6 bases sitting between them. This CDR3 region has 12 residues. In DNA form, the CDR3 reads TGTGCCAGCAGTGAAAGGGAATACGAGCAGTACTTC. This gives the protein CASSEREYEQYF.

This chain links TRBV30 with TRBJ2-7; possibly TRBD1 for D (6 bases). Trimming took 1 base from V and 3 from J, leaving 13 bases between them. This CDR3 is built from 14 residues. Germline V gene sequence: CDR1 GTSNPN, CDR2 SVGIG (reference sequence). The CDR3 coding sequence is TGTGCCTGGAGTGGCTACAGGGTGGTCTACGAGCAGTACTTC. This codes for CAWSGYRVVYEQYF. Full variable domain (missing parts from reference TRBV30 and TRBJ2-7): SQTIHQWPATLVQPVGSPLSLECTVEGTSNPNLYWYRQAAGRGLQLLFYSVGIGQISSEVPQNLSASRPQDRQFILSSKKLLLSDSGFYLCAWSGYRVVYEQYFGPGTRLTVT.

This clone was recorded only once. The J gene is TRBJ2-5, the V gene TRBV19; tentatively, D is TRBD1 or TRBD2 (5 bases each). Between the trimmed V and J ends, which lost 3 bases and 5 bases, there was a span of 19 bases. The CDR3 extends over 16 amino acids. Per the germline V gene, CDR1 is LNHDA and CDR2 is SQIVND (reference sequence). The CDR3 protein is CASSIPGRYSGETQYF. The CDR3 DNA reads as TGTGCCAGTAGTATCCCGGGACGGTACTCCGGGGAGACCCAGTACTTC. Supplemented by reference TRBV19 and TRBJ2-5, the full variable domain reads DGGITQSPKYLFRKEGQNVTLSCEQNLNHDAMYWYRQDPGQGLRLIYYSQIVNDFQKGDIAEGYSVSREKKESFPLTVTSAQKNPTAFYLCASSIPGRYSGETQYFGPGTRLLVL.

V is TRBV19 and J is TRBJ2-2; D is ambiguous. The V end lost 3 bases, the J end lost 4 bases, and 12 bases lay between the germline ends. The germline CDR1 and CDR2 sequences are LNHDA and SQIVND (reference sequence). CDR3 size: 15 residues. In DNA, the CDR3 is TGTGCCAGTAGTATGGGCCACTCACTCACCGGGGAGCTGTTTTTT. Translation gives CASSMGHSLTGELFF.